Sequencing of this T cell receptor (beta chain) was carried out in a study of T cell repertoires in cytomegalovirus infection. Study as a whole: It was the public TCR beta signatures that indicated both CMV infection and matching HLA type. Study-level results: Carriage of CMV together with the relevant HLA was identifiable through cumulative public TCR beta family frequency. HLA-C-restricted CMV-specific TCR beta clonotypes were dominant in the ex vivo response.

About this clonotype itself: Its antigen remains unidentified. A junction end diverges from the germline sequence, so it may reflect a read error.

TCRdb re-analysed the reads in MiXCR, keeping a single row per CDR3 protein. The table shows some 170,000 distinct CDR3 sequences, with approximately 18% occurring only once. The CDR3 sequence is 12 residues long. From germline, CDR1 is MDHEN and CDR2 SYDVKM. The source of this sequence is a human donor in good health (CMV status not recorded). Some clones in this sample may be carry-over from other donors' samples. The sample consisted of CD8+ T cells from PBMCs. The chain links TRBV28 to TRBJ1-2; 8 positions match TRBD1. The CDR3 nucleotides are TGTGCCACCCAGGTGAGGGGGGACAGGACGTACTTC. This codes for CATQVRGDRTYF.